This note documents a single TCR beta chain sequence. Generated by immunoSEQ multiplex PCR, the TCRdb table keeps only in-frame clones and is missing some. The table shows 60,000 to 90,000 clones, with approximately 96% occurring only once. These data belong to a study of technical replicates of blood from several donors. Trimming took off 0 bases at V and 8 bases at J, with 23 bases between the two ends. Germline V gene data show CDR1 as SGHNT and CDR2 as YYREEE (reference sequence). The CDR3 is 17 amino acids. Sequencing was done on a sample of T cells isolated from PBMCs. This clonotype was sampled from a human donor in good health. The chain links TRBV5-4 to TRBJ1-1; tentative D call: TRBD1 (5 bases). CDR3 sequence reads: CASSLVPFRAGPPEAFF. CDR3 nucleotides: TGTGCCAGCAGCTTGGTCCCCTTCAGGGCAGGGCCGCCCGAAGCTTTCTTT.